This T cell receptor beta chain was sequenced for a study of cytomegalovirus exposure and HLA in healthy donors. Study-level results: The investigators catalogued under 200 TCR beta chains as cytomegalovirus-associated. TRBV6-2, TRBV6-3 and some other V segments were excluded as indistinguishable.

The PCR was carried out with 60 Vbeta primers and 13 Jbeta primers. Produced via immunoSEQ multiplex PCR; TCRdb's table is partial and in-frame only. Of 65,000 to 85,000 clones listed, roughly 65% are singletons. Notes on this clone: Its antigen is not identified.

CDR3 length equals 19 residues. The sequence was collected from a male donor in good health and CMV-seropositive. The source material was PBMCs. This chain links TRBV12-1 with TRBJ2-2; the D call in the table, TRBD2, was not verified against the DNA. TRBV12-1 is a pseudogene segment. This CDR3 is CASSSIERTSGSSAGELFF. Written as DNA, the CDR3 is TGTGCCAGCAGCTCGATAGAAAGGACTAGCGGGAGTTCGGCCGGGGAGCTGTTTTTT.